Listed here is a single TCR beta chain. In this sample, this clone turned up a few times. Its antigen is unknown. No much larger clonotype is one base removed from it; base qualities were not supplied. Counted from cysteine to phenylalanine, this CDR3 has 14 amino acids. Only the CDR3 DNA is retained, 42 bases long and in frame from the first base. Trimming leaves V shorter by 7 bases and J shorter by 4 bases, with the junction holding 7 bases beyond the gene matches. Collaborating institutions collected whole blood in K2EDTA tubes following their own protocols. For TCRbeta analysis, collaborator samples were shipped as frozen whole blood, as isolated PBMCs, or as DNA extracted from either sample type. The record originates from a study of blood T cell repertoires in COVID-19 (dated by TCRdb to 2018 to 2021). Regarding the study in general: The collaborator samples originated in the United States, Italy and Spain and spanned the acute and convalescent phases of COVID-19. The material from the prospective study consisted of cDNA or gDNA derived from T cells, B-cell-depleted T cells, or PBMCs. Where available, HLA class I and class II types were obtained from metadata supplied by the sample provider rather than from assay-based typing. The dataset comprised deeply sampled blood TCRbeta repertoires from subjects exposed to, actively infected with, or recovered from COVID-19. The samples were drawn from the first 160 participants of the ongoing ImmuneRACE study and from over a thousand subjects provided by 6 global collaborators. The repertoires were released in a freely available public database intended as a resource for research on the immune response to SARS-CoV-2. A de-identified subject ID, COVID-19 status, age in years and sex were almost always included in the sample metadata.

Study-wide conclusions, independent of this receptor: How much clinical and demographic metadata was included differed by source and by participant, and the metadata was provided uncurated.

TCRbeta CDR3 regions were amplified from genomic DNA by means of the immunoSEQ Assay, a bias-controlled multiplex PCR. Per the authors' processing: Within the assay, amplification of reference gene primers was used to estimate how many nucleated cells each sample contained. To quantify the absolute abundance of each unique TCRbeta CDR3 rearrangement, sequence reads were collapsed and filtered. Productive Simpson clonality was computed per sample as the square root of Simpson's diversity index over productive rearrangements. The source is immuneACCESS, and TCRdb retained only in-frame sequences with V and J called. Part of the clones is not carried over; for the studies checked, unresolved V genes explain less than half of this, and the remainder is unexplained. V and J calls and clone size follow that table, whereas D and trimming were derived from the DNA. The table for this sample lists around 84,000 clones; about 80% of them were counted only once. More than 10% of the sample is in the top ten clones.

Recombination linked TRBV23-1 to TRBJ2-5; the junction holds 9 bases that match TRBD1. TRBV23-1 is reported as an ORF; its role is uncertain. The specimen was peripheral blood. The sequence came from a woman aged 40 to 50 with active or convalescent COVID-19. In nucleotides, the sequence is TGCGCCAGCACCCTACAGGGGGCTAGAGAGACCCAGTACTTC. Translated, it gives CASTLQGARETQYF.